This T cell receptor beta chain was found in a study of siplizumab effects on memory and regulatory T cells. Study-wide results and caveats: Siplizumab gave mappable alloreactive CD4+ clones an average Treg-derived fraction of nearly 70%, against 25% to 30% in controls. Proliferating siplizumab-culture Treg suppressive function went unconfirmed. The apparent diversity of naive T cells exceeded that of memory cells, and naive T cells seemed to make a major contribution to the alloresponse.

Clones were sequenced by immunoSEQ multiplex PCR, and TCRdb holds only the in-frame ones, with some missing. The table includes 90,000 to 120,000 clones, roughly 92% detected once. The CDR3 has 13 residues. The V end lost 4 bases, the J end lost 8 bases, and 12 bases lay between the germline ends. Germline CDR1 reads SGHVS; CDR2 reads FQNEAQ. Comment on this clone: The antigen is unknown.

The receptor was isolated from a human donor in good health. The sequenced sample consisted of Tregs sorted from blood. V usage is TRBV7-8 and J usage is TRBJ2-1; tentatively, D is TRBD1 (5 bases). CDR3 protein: CASSSNQGYEQFF. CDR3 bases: TGTGCCAGCAGCTCAAACCAGGGTTATGAGCAGTTCTTC.